The 15 T cell receptor beta chains below all came from one sample that was sequenced in a study of blood T cell repertoires in COVID-19. TCRdb keeps only in-frame clones here, not all; method: immunoSEQ multiplex PCR. Of some 350,000 clones detected, around 91% appear once; the ten largest clones hold 6.5% to 8%. The sample consisted of peripheral blood. These receptors were obtained from a man aged 18 to 35 with active or convalescent COVID-19.

This chain joins TRBV18 and TRBJ2-1, with a tentative D call TRBD1 (6 bases). V dropped 2 bases and J dropped 1 base, with 9 bases sitting between them. CDR1 KGHSH and CDR2 LQKENI come from the germline V gene. This CDR3 comprises 15 residues. CDR3 bases: TGTGCCAGCTCACCAAAACAGGGATCCTACAATGAGCAGTTCTTC. The encoded protein is CASSPKQGSYNEQFF.

This clone was seen a few times. CDR3 nucleotides: TGTGCCAGCTCACCATCCTCCAGCACTGAAGCTTTCTTT. This sequence encodes CASSPSSSTEAFF. The chain joins TRBV18 to TRBJ1-1; D is unclear. Trimming took off 2 bases at V and 4 bases at J, with 8 bases between the two ends. The CDR3 has 13 residues. Germline loops: CDR1 KGHSH, CDR2 LQKENI.

The sample holds one count of this clone. V and J are TRBV4-1 and TRBJ1-2; 12 bases fit TRBD1. Germline V CDR1 and CDR2: MGHRA, YSYEKL. This CDR3 contains 15 residues. The V and J ends lost 3 bases and 8 bases, in that order; junction bases with no gene match: 7. CDR3 nucleotides: TGCGCCAGCAGCCACTCCGGGACAGGGGGCCGGGGCTACACCTTC. Protein: CASSHSGTGGRGYTF.

V usage is TRBV14 and J usage is TRBJ2-1; 8 bases are shared with TRBD1. CDR1 and CDR2 (germline): SGHDN, FVKESK. CDR3 size: 17 residues. Trimming took 0 bases from V and 8 from J; bases not matched to a gene: 12. CDR3 sequence: CASSQEYSRQGFDEQFF. The CDR3 coding sequence is TGTGCCAGCAGCCAAGAATATTCGAGACAGGGGTTCGATGAGCAGTTCTTC.

The chain is built from TRBV28 and TRBJ1-4; the D gene is possibly TRBD1 (6 bases). CDR3 size: 13 residues. V lost 8 bases, J lost 5 bases, and 12 bases lay in between. Germline assignment: CDR1 MDHEN and CDR2 SYDVKM. The CDR3 protein is CASGTSVNEKLFF. DNA of the CDR3: TGTGCCAGCGGGACATCCGTAAATGAAAAACTGTTTTTT.

The chain links TRBV4-1 to TRBJ2-1; the D gene is possibly TRBD2 (6 bases). V dropped 5 bases and J dropped 0 bases, with 14 bases sitting between them. Germline assignment: CDR1 MGHRA and CDR2 YSYEKL. CDR3 length equals 16 residues. The CDR3 loop is CASSYERASSYNEQFF. As DNA, the CDR3 is TGCGCCAGCAGCTACGAGCGGGCCAGCTCCTACAATGAGCAGTTCTTC.

The V call is TRBV19, the J call TRBJ2-3; 8 positions agree with TRBD1. J gave up 4 bases and V 4 bases, and 4 bases lay outside the gene matches. The CDR3 loop spans 14 amino acids. CDR1 LNHDA and CDR2 SQIVND come from the germline V gene (reference sequence). CDR3 DNA: TGTGCCAGTAGTAGCAGGACAGGGCCAGATACGCAGTATTTT. As protein: CASSSRTGPDTQYF.

The chain recombines TRBV9 with TRBJ1-2, with 8 bases that match TRBD1. V dropped 4 bases and J dropped 0; count of bases not matched to a gene: 11. The germline V gene has CDR1 SGDLS and CDR2 YYNGEE. The CDR3 loop spans 17 amino acids. The CDR3 bases are TGTGCCAGCAGCACTACGACAGGGGCCCTTTCTAACTATGGCTACACCTTC. This sequence encodes CASSTTTGALSNYGYTF. Complete variable domain (other parts from reference TRBV9 and TRBJ1-2): DSGVTQTPKHLITATGQRVTLRCSPRSGDLSVYWYQQSLDQGLQFLIQYYNGEERAKGNILERFSAQQFPDLHSELNLSSLELGDSALYFCASSTTTGALSNYGYTFGSGTRLTVV.

About this clone itself: At one end the junction does not follow the germline gene, possibly because of a read error. The chain is built from TRBV9 and TRBJ1-6; a possible D gene is TRBD1 (5 bases). CDR1 is SGDLS, CDR2 YYNGEE, per germline. The CDR3 contains 17 residues. CDR3 in DNA: TGTGCCCGCAGCGCCCGGGGGGGGAGCTCCTATAATTCACCCCTCCACTTT. Encoded protein: CARSARGGSSYNSPLHF.

In its sample, this clone was seen a few times. The chain carries TRBV7-2 and TRBJ2-3, with 7 bases aligning to TRBD2. Germline values: CDR1 SGHTA, CDR2 FQGNSA. The CDR3 spans 17 residues. V lost 0 bases, J lost 6 bases, and 12 bases stayed unmatched. The CDR3 sequence: CASSLAETGGGTDTQYF. DNA for the CDR3: TGTGCCAGCAGCTTAGCCGAGACGGGAGGAGGAACTGATACGCAGTATTTT.

This clone was recorded once. CDR3 nucleotides: TGTGCCAGCAGCGTCGGGACAGGGGTTTACGGGAATGAAAAACTGTTTTTT. Amino acid sequence: CASSVGTGVYGNEKLFF. The chain employs TRBV21-1 and TRBJ1-4; the D call of TRBD1 is as the table states it, not checked on the DNA. TRBV21-1 is flagged as a pseudogene. CDR3 length equals 17 residues.

The rearrangement joins TRBV5-8 to TRBJ2-5; D not certain. The CDR3 has 16 residues. V lost 0 bases to trimming and J lost 2 bases, with 14 bases between them. Germline CDR1 and CDR2: SGHTS and YDEGEE. CDR3 nucleotide sequence: TGTGCCAGCAGCTTGGCGGTTAAACCCCAACAAGAGACCCAGTACTTC. This gives the protein CASSLAVKPQQETQYF.

This chain joins TRBV4-2 and TRBJ1-3; D remains ambiguous. Trimming removed 1 base from V and 3 bases from J, with 10 bases in between. The CDR3 is 15 amino acids. Germline CDR1 is LGHNA and CDR2 is YNFKEQ. The chain's CDR3 is CASSQVRGLGNTIYF. CDR3 DNA: TGTGCCAGCAGCCAAGTTAGAGGGCTTGGAAACACCATATATTTT.

The gene calls are TRBV6-1 and TRBJ2-5, with 9 nucleotides matching TRBD2. The CDR3 has 16 residues. CDR1 is MNHNS and CDR2 is SASEGT in the germline V gene. V was pared by 4 bases and J by 2 bases, with 8 bases of the junction left unmatched. The CDR3, as DNA: TGTGCCAGCAGTGTAACAAGCGGGGGGCCACAAGAGACCCAGTACTTC. It encodes CASSVTSGGPQETQYF.

The chain links TRBV28 to TRBJ2-7; 7 nucleotides match TRBD2. CDR3 length equals 13 residues. J lost 5 bases, V lost 7 bases, and 8 bases had no gene match. The germline gives CDR1 MDHEN, CDR2 SYDVKM. The CDR3 loop is CASNWEGTHEQYF. The DNA for the CDR3 is TGTGCCAGCAACTGGGAGGGGACCCACGAGCAGTACTTC.